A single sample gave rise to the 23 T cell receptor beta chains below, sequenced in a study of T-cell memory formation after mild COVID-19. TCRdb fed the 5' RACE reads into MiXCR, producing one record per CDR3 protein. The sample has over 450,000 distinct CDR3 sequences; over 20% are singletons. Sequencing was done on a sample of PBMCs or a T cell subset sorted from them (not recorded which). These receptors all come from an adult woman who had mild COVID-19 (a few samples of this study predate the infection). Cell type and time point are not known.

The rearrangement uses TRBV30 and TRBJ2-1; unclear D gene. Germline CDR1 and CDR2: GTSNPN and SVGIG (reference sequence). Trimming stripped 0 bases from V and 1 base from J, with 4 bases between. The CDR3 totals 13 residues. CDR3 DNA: TGTGCCTGGAGTGTTGTGTCCTACAATGAGCAGTTCTTC. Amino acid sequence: CAWSVVSYNEQFF.

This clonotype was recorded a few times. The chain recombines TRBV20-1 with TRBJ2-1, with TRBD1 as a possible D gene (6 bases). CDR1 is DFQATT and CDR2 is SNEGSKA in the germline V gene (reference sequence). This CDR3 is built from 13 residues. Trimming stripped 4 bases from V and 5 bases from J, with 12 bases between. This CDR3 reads CSAKQGIDNEQFF. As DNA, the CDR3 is TGCAGTGCTAAACAGGGAATCGACAATGAGCAGTTCTTC.

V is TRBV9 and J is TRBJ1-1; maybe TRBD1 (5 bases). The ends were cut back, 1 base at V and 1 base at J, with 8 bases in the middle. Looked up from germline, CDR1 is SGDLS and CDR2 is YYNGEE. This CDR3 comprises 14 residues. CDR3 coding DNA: TGTGCCAGCAGCGTACTGGGGGAGAACACTGAAGCTTTCTTT. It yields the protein CASSVLGENTEAFF. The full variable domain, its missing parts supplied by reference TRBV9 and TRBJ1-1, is DSGVTQTPKHLITATGQRVTLRCSPRSGDLSVYWYQQSLDQGLQFLIQYYNGEERAKGNILERFSAQQFPDLHSELNLSSLELGDSALYFCASSVLGENTEAFFGQGTRLTVV.

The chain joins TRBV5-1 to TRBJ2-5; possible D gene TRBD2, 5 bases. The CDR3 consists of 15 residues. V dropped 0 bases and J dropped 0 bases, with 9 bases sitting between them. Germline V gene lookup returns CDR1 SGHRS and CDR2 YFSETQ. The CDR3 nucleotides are TGCGCCAGCAGCTTGGTGTCGGGGAACCAAGAGACCCAGTACTTC. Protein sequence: CASSLVSGNQETQYF.

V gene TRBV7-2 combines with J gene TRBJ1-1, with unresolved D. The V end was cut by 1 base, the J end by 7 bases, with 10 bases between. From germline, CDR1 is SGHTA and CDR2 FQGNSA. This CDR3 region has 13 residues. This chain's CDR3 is CASSLGWVGEAFF. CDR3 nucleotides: TGTGCCAGCAGCTTAGGGTGGGTTGGTGAAGCTTTCTTT. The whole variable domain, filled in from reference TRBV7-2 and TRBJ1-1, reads GAGVSQSPSNKVTEKGKDVELRCDPISGHTALYWYRQSLGQGLEFLIYFQGNSAPDKSGLPSDRFSAERTGGSVSTLTIQRTQQEDSAVYLCASSLGWVGEAFFGQGTRLTVV.

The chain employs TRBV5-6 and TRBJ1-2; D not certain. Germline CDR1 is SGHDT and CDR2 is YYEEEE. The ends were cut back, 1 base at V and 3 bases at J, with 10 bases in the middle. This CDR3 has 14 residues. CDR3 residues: CASSLLRTDYGYTF. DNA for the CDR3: TGTGCCAGCAGCTTGCTGCGGACCGACTATGGCTACACCTTC.

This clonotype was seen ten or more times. The DNA of the CDR3 is TGTGCCAGCAGCTCACAGGGGGGGAGCTACGAGCAGTACTTC. Translation gives CASSSQGGSYEQYF. The V gene is TRBV7-9, the J gene TRBJ2-7; possibly TRBD1 for D (8 bases). Germline CDR1 SEHNR, CDR2 FQNEAQ (reference sequence). V lost 4 bases and J lost 3, with 13 bases in between. This CDR3 is built from 14 residues.

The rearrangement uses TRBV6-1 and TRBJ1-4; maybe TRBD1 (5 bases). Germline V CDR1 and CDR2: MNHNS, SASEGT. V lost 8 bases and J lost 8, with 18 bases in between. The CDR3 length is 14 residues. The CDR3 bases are TGTGCCAGCTCTTTGGGGGGATCTGACGAAAAACTGTTTTTT. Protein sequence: CASSLGGSDEKLFF.

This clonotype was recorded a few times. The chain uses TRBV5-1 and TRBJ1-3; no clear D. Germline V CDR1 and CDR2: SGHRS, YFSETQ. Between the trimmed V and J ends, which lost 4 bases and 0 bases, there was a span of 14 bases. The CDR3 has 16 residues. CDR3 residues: CASSQTPGNSGNTIYF. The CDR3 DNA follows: TGCGCCAGCAGCCAAACCCCGGGAAACTCTGGAAACACCATATATTTT.

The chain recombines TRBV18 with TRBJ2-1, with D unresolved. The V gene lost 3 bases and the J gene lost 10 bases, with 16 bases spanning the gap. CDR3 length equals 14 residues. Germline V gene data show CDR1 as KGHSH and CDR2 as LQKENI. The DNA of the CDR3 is TGTGCCAGCTCACCGGTTGCTGCGGTTAACGAGCAGTTCTTC. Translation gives CASSPVAAVNEQFF.

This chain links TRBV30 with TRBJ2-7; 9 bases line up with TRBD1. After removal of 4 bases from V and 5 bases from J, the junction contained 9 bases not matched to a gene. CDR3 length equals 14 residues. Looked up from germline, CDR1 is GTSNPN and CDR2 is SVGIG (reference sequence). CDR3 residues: CAWTKQGARNEQYF. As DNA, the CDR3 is TGTGCCTGGACGAAACAGGGGGCGCGCAACGAGCAGTACTTC.

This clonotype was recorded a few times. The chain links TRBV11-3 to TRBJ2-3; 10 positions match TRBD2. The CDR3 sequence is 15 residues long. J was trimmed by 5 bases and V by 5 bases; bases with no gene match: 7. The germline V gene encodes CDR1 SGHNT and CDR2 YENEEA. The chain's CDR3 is CASSPSGRAVDTQYF. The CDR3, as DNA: TGTGCCAGCAGCCCGAGCGGGAGGGCCGTAGATACGCAGTATTTT.

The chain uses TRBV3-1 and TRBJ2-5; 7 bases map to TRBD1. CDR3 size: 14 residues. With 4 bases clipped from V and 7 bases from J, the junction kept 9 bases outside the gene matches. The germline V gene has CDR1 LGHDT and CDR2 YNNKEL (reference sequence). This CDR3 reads CASSRLGQLGTQYF. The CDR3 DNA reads TGTGCCAGCAGCCGACTGGGACAGCTCGGGACCCAGTACTTC.

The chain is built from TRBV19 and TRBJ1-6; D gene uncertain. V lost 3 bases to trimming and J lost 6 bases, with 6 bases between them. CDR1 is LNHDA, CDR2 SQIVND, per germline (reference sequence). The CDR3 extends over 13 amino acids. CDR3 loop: CASSIGVNSPLHF. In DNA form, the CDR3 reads TGTGCCAGTAGTATCGGCGTTAATTCACCCCTCCACTTT.

The CDR3 DNA reads TGCGCCAGCAGCCAAGATGCCGGTTGGGGGCAGTTCTTC. This sequence encodes CASSQDAGWGQFF. V usage is TRBV4-3 and J usage is TRBJ2-1; D remains ambiguous. Per germline, CDR1 LGHNA and CDR2 YSLEER. V was shortened by 0 bases and J by 12 bases, with 12 bases between the two germline ends. This CDR3 region has 13 residues.

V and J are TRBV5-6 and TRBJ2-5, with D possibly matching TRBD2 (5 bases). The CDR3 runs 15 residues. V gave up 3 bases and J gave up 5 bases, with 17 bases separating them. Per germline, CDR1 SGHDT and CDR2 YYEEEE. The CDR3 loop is CASSWRSGMGETQYF. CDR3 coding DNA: TGTGCCAGCAGCTGGAGGTCGGGGATGGGGGAGACCCAGTACTTC. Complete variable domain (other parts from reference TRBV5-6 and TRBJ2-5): DAGVTQSPTHLIKTRGQQVTLRCSPKSGHDTVSWYQQALGQGPQFIFQYYEEEERQRGNFPDRFSGHQFPNYSSELNVNALLLGDSALYLCASSWRSGMGETQYFGPGTRLLVL.

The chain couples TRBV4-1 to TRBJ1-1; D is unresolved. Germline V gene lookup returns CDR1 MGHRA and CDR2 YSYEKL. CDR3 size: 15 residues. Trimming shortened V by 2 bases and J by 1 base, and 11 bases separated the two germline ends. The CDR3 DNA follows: TGCGCCAGCAGCCAACTAACTTCTGGGAACACTGAAGCTTTCTTT. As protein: CASSQLTSGNTEAFF.

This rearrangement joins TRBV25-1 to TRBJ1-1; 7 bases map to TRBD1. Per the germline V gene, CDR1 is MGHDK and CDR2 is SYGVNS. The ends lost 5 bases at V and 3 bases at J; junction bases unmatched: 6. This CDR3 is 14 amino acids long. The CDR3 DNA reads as TGTGCCAGCAGTTTTGGGACAGACTACACTGAAGCTTTCTTT. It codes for CASSFGTDYTEAFF.

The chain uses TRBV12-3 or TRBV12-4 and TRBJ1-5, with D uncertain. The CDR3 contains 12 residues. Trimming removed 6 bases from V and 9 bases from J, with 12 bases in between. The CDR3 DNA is TGTGCCAGCAGCCCGGGGTTTGGGCCCCAGCATTTT. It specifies CASSPGFGPQHF.

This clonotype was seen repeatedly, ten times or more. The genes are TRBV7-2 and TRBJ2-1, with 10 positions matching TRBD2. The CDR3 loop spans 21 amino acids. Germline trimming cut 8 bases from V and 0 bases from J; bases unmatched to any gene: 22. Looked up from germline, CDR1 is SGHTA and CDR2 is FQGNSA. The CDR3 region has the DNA TGTGCCAGCCCCTACCCCCCTCGGGGTAGCGGGGGGCCGAGCTCCTACAATGAGCAGTTCTTC. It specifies CASPYPPRGSGGPSSYNEQFF.

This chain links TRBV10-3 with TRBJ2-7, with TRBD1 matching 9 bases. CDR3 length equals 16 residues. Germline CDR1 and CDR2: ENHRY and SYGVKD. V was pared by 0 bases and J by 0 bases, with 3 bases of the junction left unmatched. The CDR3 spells CAISESKGQGSYEQYF. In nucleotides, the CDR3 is TGTGCCATCAGTGAGTCGAAGGGACAGGGCTCCTACGAGCAGTACTTC.

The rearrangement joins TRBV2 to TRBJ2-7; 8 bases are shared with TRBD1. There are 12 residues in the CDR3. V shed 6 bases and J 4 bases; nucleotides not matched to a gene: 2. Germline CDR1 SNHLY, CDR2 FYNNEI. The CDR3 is CASRQGGYEQYF. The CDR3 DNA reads TGTGCCAGCAGACAGGGGGGTTACGAGCAGTACTTC.

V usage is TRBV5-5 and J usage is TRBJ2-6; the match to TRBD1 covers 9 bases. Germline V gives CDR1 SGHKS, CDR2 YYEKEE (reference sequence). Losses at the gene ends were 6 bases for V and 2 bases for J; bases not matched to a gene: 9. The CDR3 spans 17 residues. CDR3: CASTRGQGMTGANVLTF. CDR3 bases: TGTGCCAGCACCCGGGGACAGGGAATGACTGGGGCCAACGTCCTGACTTTC.